This T cell receptor (beta chain) is drawn from a study of cytomegalovirus exposure and HLA in healthy donors. On the study more broadly: An earlier analysis found some 100 million unique TCR beta sequences from about 190 million T cells. Notes on the study in general: Accurate prediction of most subjects' HLA-A and HLA-B alleles from TCR beta sequences was reported. An observed cluster of highly shared sequence variants was recorded as a likely sequencing artifact.

A remark on this clone: Its target is unknown.

Both 60 Vbeta primers and 13 Jbeta primers went into the PCR. Measured with immunoSEQ multiplex PCR; TCRdb has only the in-frame clones, and not every one. This table holds 120,000 or so clones, under 80% found once. This TCR was recovered from a woman aged 50 to 60 in good health and CMV-seropositive. Sequenced input: PBMCs.

The CDR3 DNA reads as TGTGCCAGCAGTGAACGTCTAGTGAATGAGCAGTTCTTC. It codes for CASSERLVNEQFF. The rearrangement joins TRBV2 to TRBJ2-1; D is ambiguous. The CDR3 consists of 13 residues. Germline V gives CDR1 SNHLY, CDR2 FYNNEI. The V gene lost 2 bases and the J gene lost 7 bases, with 9 bases spanning the gap.